What follows describes a single T cell receptor beta chain. This record belongs to a study of blood T cell repertoires in COVID-19. Study at large: Acute-phase and convalescent COVID-19 samples originated in the United States, Italy and Spain. Sources were T cells, B-cell-depleted T cells, or PBMCs; the material itself was cDNA or gDNA.

Original methodology: Using reference gene primer amplification, nucleated cell counts were estimated. Profiled with immunoSEQ multiplex PCR; TCRdb holds only in-frame clones, not every one. V and J calls and clone size are those listed in that table; D and trimming were worked out from the DNA. The sample carries over 65,000 clones, 81% recorded once. V lost 5 bases to trimming and J lost 9 bases; unmatched junction nucleotides: 9. CDR1 and CDR2 from the germline V gene are SGHNT and YENEEA. This CDR3 spans 13 amino acids. V and J are TRBV11-3 and TRBJ1-1, with 7 bases lining up with TRBD1. The source is an older man with acute or convalescent COVID-19. The specimen sequenced was peripheral blood. The CDR3 region is CASSPTRQGQAFF. The CDR3, as DNA: TGTGCCAGCAGCCCAACGCGACAGGGACAAGCTTTCTTT.